Below, 28 T cell receptor beta chains from the same sample are listed, as sequenced in a study of metastatic and nonmetastatic thyroid tumors. TCRdb re-called the PCR reads via MiXCR. The repertoire holds 20,000 to 25,000 clones, roughly a third seen once, with roughly 13% in the top ten. Before thyroid surgery, none of the patients had received any treatment. The sequencing input was blood. These receptors came from a female donor with papillary thyroid cancer or a benign thyroid nodule (not recorded which). Some clones in this sample may be carry-over from other donors' samples.

This clone was seen ten or more times. A single base separates this from a much larger clone, so it may be a read error. V is TRBV30 and J is TRBJ1-1, with D unresolved. V was pared by 1 base and J by 3 bases, with 9 bases between. The CDR3 spans 13 residues. The V gene's germline CDR1 is GTSNPN and CDR2 SVGIG (reference sequence). CDR3 sequence reads: CAWSEDKDTEAFF. Written as DNA, the CDR3 is TGTGCCTGGAGTGAAGACAAGGACACTGAAGCTTTCTTT.

In its sample, this clone was seen many times. The chain uses TRBV9 and TRBJ2-7, with D tentatively TRBD2 (6 bases). V was shortened by 0 bases and J by 2 bases, with 15 bases between the two germline ends. From germline, CDR1 is SGDLS and CDR2 YYNGEE. This CDR3 has 16 residues. This CDR3 reads CASSVGGGLLPYEQYF. The CDR3 coding sequence is TGTGCCAGCAGCGTAGGGGGAGGTCTTCTCCCCTACGAGCAGTACTTC.

As concerns this clone: Other DNA sequences in the sample encode the same CDR3. The J gene is TRBJ1-1, the V gene TRBV5-1; weak D call: TRBD1 (5 bases). The germline gives CDR1 SGHRS, CDR2 YFSETQ. This CDR3 is built from 15 residues. Trimming removed 0 bases from V and 0 bases from J, with 9 bases in between. CDR3 sequence: CASSLGGGLNTEAFF. The DNA of the CDR3 is TGCGCCAGCAGCTTGGGGGGCGGGCTGAACACTGAAGCTTTCTTT.

The CDR3 region is CASSVEGADYNEQFF. The CDR3 DNA is TGTGCCAGCAGCGTAGAGGGGGCGGACTACAATGAGCAGTTCTTC. This chain joins TRBV9 and TRBJ2-1; the match to TRBD1 covers 7 bases. Trimming at V came to 0 bases and at J to 3 bases, leaving 3 bases not matched to a gene. Germline V CDR1 and CDR2: SGDLS, YYNGEE. The CDR3 extends over 15 amino acids.

This clone was counted many times. The CDR3 DNA reads TGCAGCGCTACGGGGACCCCTAACTATGGCTACACCTTC. This codes for CSATGTPNYGYTF. The chain links TRBV29-1 to TRBJ1-2, with D tentatively TRBD1 (5 bases). CDR1 and CDR2 from the germline V gene are SQVTM and ANQGSEA. This CDR3 comprises 13 residues. The V gene lost 7 bases and the J gene lost 0 bases, with 12 bases spanning the gap.

This clone was counted ten times or more. Sequence at one end of the junction differs from germline and may be a read error. CDR3 residues: CASSQGSFNSPLHF. The CDR3 nucleotides are TGTGCCAGCAGCCAAGGGTCCTTTAATTCACCCCTCCACTTT. This chain connects TRBV3-1 to TRBJ1-6; the D is unclear. CDR1 LGHDT and CDR2 YNNKEL come from the germline V gene (reference sequence). The CDR3 runs 14 residues.

As concerns this clone: Since a much larger clone is just one base distant, this may be a read error. The V gene is TRBV30, the J gene TRBJ2-1, with TRBD1 matching 11 bases. The CDR3 runs 14 residues. CDR1 and CDR2 from the germline V gene are GTSNPN and SVGIG (reference sequence). The CDR3 is CALSYGTGGNEQFF. The CDR3 nucleotides are TGTGCCTTGAGTTACGGGACAGGGGGCAATGAGCAGTTCTTC.

This clone was found many times. The gene calls are TRBV7-6 and TRBJ2-7, with D maybe TRBD1 (5 bases). V lost 1 base, J lost 3 bases, and 16 bases lay in between. The CDR3 runs to 16 residues. Germline-derived CDR1 and CDR2 are SGHVS and FNYEAQ. The CDR3 protein is CASSLVTGAALYEQYF. CDR3 coding DNA: TGTGCCAGCAGCTTAGTTACAGGAGCCGCCCTCTACGAGCAGTACTTC. Supplemented by reference TRBV7-6 and TRBJ2-7, the full variable domain reads GAGVSQSPRYKVTKRGQDVALRCDPISGHVSLYWYRQALGQGPEFLTYFNYEAQQDKSGLPNDRFSAERPEGSISTLTIQRTEQRDSAMYRCASSLVTGAALYEQYFGPGTRLTVT.

This clone was observed at least ten times. J is TRBJ2-3 and V is TRBV19; maybe TRBD1 (5 bases). Germline-derived CDR1 and CDR2 are LNHDA and SQIVND (reference sequence). V was pared by 3 bases and J by 3 bases, with 16 bases between. The CDR3 totals 16 residues. CDR3 in amino acids: CASSIRGSGATDTQYF. The CDR3 nucleotides are TGTGCCAGTAGTATTAGGGGTTCTGGGGCAACAGATACGCAGTATTTT.

The chain is built from TRBV7-8 and TRBJ1-5, with D unresolved. Trimming removed 1 base at V and 7 bases at J, with 17 bases between. This CDR3 comprises 16 residues. The germline gives CDR1 SGHVS, CDR2 FQNEAQ. The CDR3: CASSLVGGQEAQPQHF. Written as DNA, the CDR3 is TGTGCCAGCAGCTTAGTAGGAGGCCAAGAAGCACAGCCCCAGCATTTT.

This clone has just a few counts. J is TRBJ2-3 and V is TRBV6-2 or TRBV6-3; TRBD2 agrees at 7 bases. Germline V lookup: CDR1 MNHEY, CDR2 SVGEGT. V shed 4 bases and J 12 bases; nucleotides not matched to a gene: 7. The CDR3 runs 12 residues. This chain's CDR3 is CASSSEAGRQYF. CDR3 in DNA: TGTGCCAGCAGTTCCGAAGCGGGGCGCCAGTATTTT.

The chain employs TRBV30 and TRBJ2-7; TRBD1 matches at 7 bases. J gave up 3 bases and V 5 bases, and 10 bases lay outside the gene matches. Germline loops: CDR1 GTSNPN, CDR2 SVGIG (reference sequence). The CDR3 loop spans 14 amino acids. Here the CDR3 DNA reads TGTGCCTGGGCAAGGAATCGGGACAGCTACGAGCAGTACTTC. This sequence encodes CAWARNRDSYEQYF.

This clone has ten or more counts. The V gene is TRBV10-3, the J gene TRBJ2-3; 9 bases are a match to TRBD2. The CDR3 loop spans 18 amino acids. CDR1 and CDR2 from the germline V gene are ENHRY and SYGVKD. V dropped 3 bases and J dropped 4; count of bases not matched to a gene: 14. The CDR3 loop reads CAISDIELAGTASDTQYF. The DNA of the CDR3 is TGTGCCATCAGTGATATCGAGCTAGCGGGAACGGCGTCAGATACGCAGTATTTT.

Many counts were recorded for this clone. The chain recombines TRBV30 with TRBJ2-5; 10 bases match TRBD2. With 1 base clipped from V and 5 bases from J, the junction kept 4 bases outside the gene matches. This CDR3 is 14 amino acids long. CDR1 is GTSNPN and CDR2 is SVGIG in the germline V gene (reference sequence). CDR3 in amino acids: CAWSELAGVETQYF. CDR3 DNA sequence: TGTGCCTGGAGTGAGCTAGCGGGAGTTGAGACCCAGTACTTC. Full variable domain (outside the CDR3, taken from reference TRBV30 and TRBJ2-5): SQTIHQWPATLVQPVGSPLSLECTVEGTSNPNLYWYRQAAGRGLQLLFYSVGIGQISSEVPQNLSASRPQDRQFILSSKKLLLSDSGFYLCAWSELAGVETQYFGPGTRLLVL.

The rearrangement links TRBV18 to TRBJ2-7; TRBD2 is a possible D gene (5 bases). Germline CDR1 and CDR2: KGHSH and LQKENI. The CDR3 consists of 15 residues. The V gene lost 3 bases and the J gene lost 2 bases, with 14 bases spanning the gap. CDR3 sequence: CASSPEAVSPYEQYF. The CDR3 DNA reads TGTGCCAGCTCACCGGAGGCAGTCAGCCCCTACGAGCAGTACTTC.

This clone has ten or more counts. The rearrangement uses TRBV2 and TRBJ2-5; D not certain. This CDR3 spans 11 amino acids. Germline loops: CDR1 SNHLY, CDR2 FYNNEI. The ends were cut back, 4 bases at V and 6 bases at J, with 6 bases in the middle. For the CDR3, the DNA is TGTGCCAGCAGTGTCGGTCAGACCCAGTACTTC. It translates to CASSVGQTQYF.

This clone was recorded once. Relative to the germline gene, one junction end is altered; a read error may explain this. The rearrangement links TRBV18 to TRBJ1-4; D is undetermined. Per the germline V gene, CDR1 is KGHSH and CDR2 is LQKENI. The CDR3 runs 13 residues. DNA of the CDR3: TGTGCCAGCTCACGGGGTCGCCCTGAAAAACTGCTTTTT. Protein sequence: CASSRGRPEKLLF.

J is TRBJ2-7 and V is TRBV18; D remains unclear. Trimming removed 0 bases from V and 1 base from J, with 4 bases in between. This CDR3 contains 13 residues. Germline assignment: CDR1 KGHSH and CDR2 LQKENI. The CDR3 is CASSPPGSYEQYF. CDR3 nucleotide sequence: TGTGCCAGCTCACCACCGGGGTCCTACGAGCAGTACTTC.

A remark on this clone: The junction differs from germline at one of its ends, possibly a read error. V and J are TRBV7-7 and TRBJ2-3, with D unresolved. This CDR3 has 13 residues. Germline loops: CDR1 SSHAT, CDR2 FNYEAQ (reference sequence). CDR3 residues: CASSLSIFDTQYF. Here the CDR3 DNA reads TGTGCTAGCAGCTTATCGATTTTTGATACGCAGTATTTT.

This clone was detected only a few times. Different DNA sequences within this sample yield the same CDR3. The chain combines TRBV20-1 with TRBJ1-6; the D gene is possibly TRBD1 (5 bases). Germline-derived CDR1 and CDR2 are DFQATT and SNEGSKA (reference sequence). The V gene lost 0 bases and the J gene lost 5 bases, with 14 bases spanning the gap. The CDR3 is 16 amino acids. The CDR3, as DNA: TGCAGTGCTAGAGATCTGGGTAAACAGGATAATTCACCCCTCCACTTT. Its translation: CSARDLGKQDNSPLHF.

Ten or more counts support this clone. Here the CDR3 reads CASSYHRVQETQYF. In DNA form, the CDR3 reads TGTGCCAGCAGTTACCACAGGGTCCAAGAGACCCAGTACTTC. The chain links TRBV2 to TRBJ2-5; TRBD1 is a possible D gene (6 bases). The germline V gene has CDR1 SNHLY and CDR2 FYNNEI. There are 14 residues in the CDR3. Deletions cut 5 bases from V and 1 base from J, with 11 bases between.

The CDR3 loop is CSARDRLAGVGEQYF. CDR3 nucleotide sequence: TGCAGTGCTAGAGATCGACTAGCGGGAGTTGGCGAGCAGTACTTC. The chain has TRBV20-1 and TRBJ2-7; TRBD2 aligns across 12 bases. The ends lost 0 bases at V and 6 bases at J; junction bases unmatched: 6. The CDR3 runs 15 residues. CDR1 and CDR2 (germline): DFQATT, SNEGSKA (reference sequence).

This chain links TRBV6-2 or TRBV6-3 with TRBJ2-7; weak D call: TRBD2 (5 bases). Germline V gene lookup returns CDR1 MNHEY and CDR2 SVGEGT. The CDR3 is 13 residues long. Deletions cut 6 bases from V and 1 base from J, with 10 bases between. The CDR3 DNA sequence: TGTGCCAGCAGCTTACTAGAGTCCTACGAGCAGTACTTC. Residues: CASSLLESYEQYF.

Remarks on this clone: Germline and junction disagree at one end, which may indicate a read error. The CDR3, as DNA: TGTGCCAGCAGCGCAAGGACAGGGTCTGGGGACAACGTCCTGACTTTC. The encoded protein is CASSARTGSGDNVLTF. The V and J genes are TRBV7-3 and TRBJ2-6; TRBD1 agrees at 8 bases. Germline CDR1 and CDR2: SGHTA and FQGTGA. CDR3 length: 16 amino acids.

This clone has only one observation. The chain joins TRBV7-2 to TRBJ1-3; perhaps TRBD1 as D (5 bases). V lost 2 bases and J lost 1, with 12 bases in between. CDR3 length equals 16 residues. Germline CDR1 SGHTA, CDR2 FQGNSA. CDR3 nucleotides: TGTGCCAGCAGCTTAACGCAGGGATTATCTGGAAACACCATATATTTT. It encodes CASSLTQGLSGNTIYF.

The chain uses TRBV15 and TRBJ2-7, with D perhaps matching TRBD1 or TRBD2 (5 bases each). The CDR3 is 12 residues long. Germline assignment: CDR1 LNHNV and CDR2 YYDKDF (reference sequence). Deletions cut 5 bases from V and 6 bases from J, with 11 bases between. In DNA form, the CDR3 reads TGTGCCACCAGCCGTGGGGGATCCGAGCAGTACTTC. Its translation: CATSRGGSEQYF.

This clone was observed many times. The chain carries TRBV28 and TRBJ1-4, with D possibly being TRBD1 (5 bases). CDR1 and CDR2 (germline): MDHEN, SYDVKM. The ends were cut back, 5 bases at V and 8 bases at J, with 12 bases in the middle. The CDR3 consists of 13 residues. The CDR3 reads CASSPTGVEKLFF. DNA of the CDR3: TGTGCCAGCAGTCCCACAGGAGTGGAAAAACTGTTTTTT.

The gene calls are TRBV20-1 and TRBJ2-1, with TRBD1 matching 9 bases. Germline CDR1 DFQATT, CDR2 SNEGSKA (reference sequence). The V segment lost 6 bases and the J segment 3 bases; nucleotides outside the gene matches: 6. This CDR3 is 14 amino acids long. CDR3 protein: CSATPGQGYNEQFF. The DNA for the CDR3 is TGCAGTGCCACCCCGGGACAGGGCTACAATGAGCAGTTCTTC.